A single sample is the source of the 18 T cell receptor beta chains below, sequenced in a study of tumor-infiltrating lymphocytes in localized non-small cell lung cancer. Generated by immunoSEQ multiplex PCR, the TCRdb table keeps only in-frame clones and is missing some. The sample consists of just under 30,000 clones, approximately 85% of them appearing once. The sample taken for sequencing was lung tumor tissue. Every receptor here comes from a human donor with non-small cell lung cancer.

This clone was observed a handful of times. The chain uses TRBV7-2 and TRBJ1-2; 7 bases are a match to TRBD1. Per the germline V gene, CDR1 is SGHTA and CDR2 is FQGNSA. The trim removed 1 base at V and 7 bases at J, leaving 15 bases unmatched. The CDR3 is 17 amino acids. The CDR3 region has the DNA TGTGCCAGCAGCTTAGGGATTAGTCAGGGGGTTTTAGGTGGCTACACCTTC. Translating it yields CASSLGISQGVLGGYTF.

The chain recombines TRBV30 with TRBJ1-4; no definite D call. This CDR3 region has 15 residues. V was clipped by 2 bases and J by 7 bases, with 17 bases between them. Germline V gene data show CDR1 as GTSNPN and CDR2 as SVGIG (reference sequence). The CDR3 nucleotides are TGTGCCTGGAGTCCCACGTGGGGTGGAGGTGAAAAACTGTTTTTT. Translated: CAWSPTWGGGEKLFF.

The V gene is TRBV27, the J gene TRBJ2-2, with 7 bases fitting TRBD1. The CDR3 is made up of 16 amino acids. V lost 5 bases to trimming and J lost 2 bases; unmatched junction nucleotides: 8. The germline V gene encodes CDR1 MNHEY and CDR2 SMNVEV (reference sequence). The CDR3 coding sequence is TGTGCCAGCAGTGTCTGGACAGGATCTAACACCGGGGAGCTGTTTTTT. Amino acids: CASSVWTGSNTGELFF.

The chain couples TRBV7-2 to TRBJ2-2; 10 nucleotides align to TRBD2. Trimming took 4 bases from V and 9 from J; bases not matched to a gene: 5. The germline CDR1 and CDR2 sequences are SGHTA and FQGNSA. The CDR3 totals 14 residues. The CDR3 DNA reads as TGTGCCAGCAGCTCCAGCGGGGGGGCCCGGGAGCTGTTTTTT. This gives the protein CASSSSGGARELFF. Using reference TRBV7-2 and TRBJ2-2 for the parts outside the CDR3, the full variable domain is GAGVSQSPSNKVTEKGKDVELRCDPISGHTALYWYRQSLGQGLEFLIYFQGNSAPDKSGLPSDRFSAERTGGSVSTLTIQRTQQEDSAVYLCASSSSGGARELFFGEGSRLTVL.

V is TRBV11-2 and J is TRBJ2-1, with a possible D match to TRBD2 (5 bases). The length of the CDR3 is 12 residues. V lost 7 bases and J lost 9, with 13 bases in between. Germline CDR1 is SGHAT and CDR2 is FQNNGV. In DNA, the CDR3 is TGTGCCAGCACCTCTTTGCGGGTTGAGCAGTTCTTC. Its protein is CASTSLRVEQFF.

This sequence joins TRBV9 and TRBJ1-6; 8 nucleotides match TRBD1. CDR1 is SGDLS and CDR2 is YYNGEE in the germline V gene. The CDR3 has 15 residues. V shed 8 bases and J 6 bases; nucleotides not matched to a gene: 10. The CDR3 region has the DNA TGTGCCAGTGGAAAGGGGGACAGGAGTAATTCACCCCTCCACTTT. Its protein product is CASGKGDRSNSPLHF. Full variable domain (missing parts from reference TRBV9 and TRBJ1-6): DSGVTQTPKHLITATGQRVTLRCSPRSGDLSVYWYQQSLDQGLQFLIQYYNGEERAKGNILERFSAQQFPDLHSELNLSSLELGDSALYFCASGKGDRSNSPLHFGNGTRLTVT.

The chain is built from TRBV25-1 and TRBJ2-1; D is unresolved. The CDR3 totals 13 residues. Trimming took 4 bases from V and 10 from J, leaving 14 bases between them. Looked up from germline, CDR1 is MGHDK and CDR2 is SYGVNS. CDR3 DNA: TGTGCCAGCAGTGGCTACCGAAGGAAGGAGCAGTTCTTC. Its translation is CASSGYRRKEQFF.

The chain employs TRBV19 and TRBJ2-2, with 11 bases lining up with TRBD1. Per the germline V gene, CDR1 is LNHDA and CDR2 is SQIVND (reference sequence). The CDR3 length is 16 residues. V shed 5 bases, J shed 4 bases, and the junction held 6 bases outside the gene matches. CDR3 bases: TGTGCCAGTAGTCTCGGACAGGGGGCGGGCACCGGGGAGCTGTTTTTT. Its translation is CASSLGQGAGTGELFF.

The gene calls are TRBV5-1 and TRBJ1-4; 10 bases agree with TRBD1. Germline trimming cut 2 bases from V and 6 bases from J; bases unmatched to any gene: 4. The germline V gene encodes CDR1 SGHRS and CDR2 YFSETQ. The CDR3 consists of 15 residues. CDR3 nucleotide sequence: TGCGCCAGCAGCTTAGCCGGGACAGGGGATGAAAAACTGTTTTTT. Residues: CASSLAGTGDEKLFF.

As concerns this clone: The identical CDR3 is also encoded by other nucleotide sequences in the sample. The V call is TRBV7-2, the J call TRBJ2-7; the D is unclear. Germline V gene sequence: CDR1 SGHTA, CDR2 FQGNSA. The length of the CDR3 is 12 residues. V lost 2 bases, J lost 1 base, and 3 bases lay in between. In DNA, the CDR3 is TGTGCCAGCAGCTTATCGTCCTACGAGCAGTACTTC. Protein: CASSLSSYEQYF.

This clone appeared a few times. This chain links TRBV19 with TRBJ2-1; D is possibly TRBD1 or TRBD2 (5 bases each). Germline V lookup: CDR1 LNHDA, CDR2 SQIVND (reference sequence). The CDR3 extends over 16 amino acids. The V gene lost 6 bases and the J gene lost 0 bases, with 15 bases spanning the gap. The CDR3 region is CASRRGKERSYNEQFF. For the CDR3, the DNA is TGTGCCAGTAGGAGGGGCAAGGAACGCTCCTACAATGAGCAGTTCTTC.

The chain's CDR3 is CASSQDSGRGDQPQHF. The CDR3 DNA is TGCGCCAGCAGCCAAGATTCCGGCAGAGGGGATCAGCCCCAGCATTTT. This rearrangement joins TRBV4-1 to TRBJ1-5; maybe TRBD1 (5 bases). The germline CDR1 and CDR2 sequences are MGHRA and YSYEKL. V lost 0 bases to trimming and J lost 5 bases, with 14 bases between them. This CDR3 is built from 16 residues.

This chain uses TRBV10-3 with TRBJ1-1; no definite D call. CDR1 is ENHRY, CDR2 SYGVKD, per germline. The CDR3 consists of 13 residues. The germline V and J ends were trimmed by 7 bases and 1 base, with 10 bases remaining between them. This CDR3 is CAIKMGSNTEAFF. In DNA form, the CDR3 reads TGTGCCATCAAAATGGGTTCGAACACTGAAGCTTTCTTT.

This CDR3 reads CASSLGSNQPQHF. The CDR3 DNA reads as TGCGCCAGCAGCTTGGGAAGCAATCAGCCCCAGCATTTT. The chain combines TRBV5-1 with TRBJ1-5; D gene unclear. The germline V gene encodes CDR1 SGHRS and CDR2 YFSETQ. The CDR3 runs to 13 residues. V was pared by 0 bases and J by 1 base, with 2 bases between.

The chain couples TRBV4-1 to TRBJ1-2, with D perhaps TRBD1 (5 bases). CDR3 length equals 15 residues. Germline CDR1 reads MGHRA; CDR2 reads YSYEKL. Trimming took off 0 bases at V and 4 bases at J, with 12 bases between the two ends. CDR3 in amino acids: CASSQDLGQGYGYTF. The DNA of the CDR3 is TGCGCCAGCAGCCAAGATCTAGGGCAGGGCTATGGCTACACCTTC.

This clone was found once. The rearrangement uses TRBV30 and TRBJ1-2; no firm D call. CDR3 length: 12 amino acids. Trimming shortened V by 2 bases and J by 4 bases, and 8 bases separated the two germline ends. Germline V gene data show CDR1 as GTSNPN and CDR2 as SVGIG (reference sequence). CDR3 amino acids: CAWSFGRYGYTF. CDR3 coding DNA: TGTGCCTGGAGTTTCGGTCGCTATGGCTACACCTTC. The full variable domain, rest sourced from reference TRBV30 and TRBJ1-2, is SQTIHQWPATLVQPVGSPLSLECTVEGTSNPNLYWYRQAAGRGLQLLFYSVGIGQISSEVPQNLSASRPQDRQFILSSKKLLLSDSGFYLCAWSFGRYGYTFGSGTRLTVV.

The chain links TRBV4-3 to TRBJ2-4; D gene ambiguous. Trimming left V 7 bases short and J 0 bases short, with 13 bases between. CDR3 length: 15 amino acids. Germline V gene lookup returns CDR1 LGHNA and CDR2 YSLEER. Here the CDR3 reads CASTPTQVAKNIQYF. CDR3 sequence (DNA): TGCGCCAGCACCCCAACCCAAGTAGCCAAAAACATTCAGTACTTC.

The chain uses TRBV5-6 and TRBJ1-2; D remains unclear. Germline assignment: CDR1 SGHDT and CDR2 YYEEEE. The CDR3 covers 13 residues. Trimming shortened V by 1 base and J by 2 bases, and 6 bases separated the two germline ends. The CDR3 spells CASSLPGNYGYTF. In DNA form, the CDR3 reads TGTGCCAGCAGCTTGCCGGGGAACTATGGCTACACCTTC.